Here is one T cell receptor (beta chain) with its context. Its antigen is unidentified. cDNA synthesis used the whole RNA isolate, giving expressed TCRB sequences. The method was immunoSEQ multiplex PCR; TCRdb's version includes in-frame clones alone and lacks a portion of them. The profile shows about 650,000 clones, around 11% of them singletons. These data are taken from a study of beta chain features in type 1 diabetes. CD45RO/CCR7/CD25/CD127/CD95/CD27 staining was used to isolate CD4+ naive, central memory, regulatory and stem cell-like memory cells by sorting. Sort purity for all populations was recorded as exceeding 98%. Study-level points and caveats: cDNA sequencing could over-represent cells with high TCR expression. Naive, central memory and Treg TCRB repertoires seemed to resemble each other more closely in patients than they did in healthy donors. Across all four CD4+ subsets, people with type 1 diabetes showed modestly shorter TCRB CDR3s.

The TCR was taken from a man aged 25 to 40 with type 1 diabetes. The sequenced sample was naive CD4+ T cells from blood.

CDR3 sequence (DNA): TGTGCCAGCAGGGGGGGACAGAACAATTCACCCCTCCACTTT. It encodes CASRGGQNNSPLHF. The chain recombines TRBV2 with TRBJ1-6; 7 bases line up with TRBD1. The CDR3 length is 14 residues. Germline assignment: CDR1 SNHLY and CDR2 FYNNEI. Losses at the gene ends were 6 bases for V and 7 bases for J; bases not matched to a gene: 6.